This T cell receptor (beta chain) is from a study of Graves' ophthalmopathy and Graves' hyperthyroidism (dated by TCRdb to the late 2010s). In the study overall: Peripheral blood was collected before any treatment was given, at the time of initial diagnosis. In total, 135 blood samples were TCR-sequenced: fewer than 50 ophthalmopathy, 75 hyperthyroidism and about 17 hyperthyroidism-to-ophthalmopathy patients. For independent validation, a separate cohort was made up of some 18 hyperthyroidism patients plus 17 patients who later progressed from hyperthyroidism to ophthalmopathy. TCR beta repertoire signatures were used to distinguish Graves' ophthalmopathy from Graves' hyperthyroidism and to predict progression to ophthalmopathy. T-cell repertoires of thyroid tissue and blood were compared in about 6 hyperthyroidism patients. After sampling, hyperthyroidism patients received methimazole starting at 30 mg daily, and ophthalmopathy patients received high-dose intravenous methylprednisolone. To explore V-J signatures that separate ophthalmopathy from hyperthyroidism, a discovery set of about a hundred patients was enrolled, consisting of about 45 with ophthalmopathy and under 65 with stable hyperthyroidism. Broad study findings and their caveats: In validation, the model predicted ophthalmopathy progression with roughly 68% sensitivity and around 72% specificity; 12 predicted patients were CT-confirmed with GO in a median of approximately 6.2 months. In cross-validation, the 13-signature model distinguished ophthalmopathy from stable hyperthyroidism with approximately 85% sensitivity and about 84% specificity, and in the test set the corresponding values were approximately 80% and 75%. No statistical method was used to set the sample size in advance, and the investigators knew which group each participant was assigned to. Most of the expanded thyroid clonotypes with a frequency above 0.001 were also detected in blood, and it was suggested that the thyroid immune response may be reflected by blood repertoires.

TCR beta CDR3 regions were amplified from RNA transcripts for repertoire sequencing. HTBI primers and the Qiagen OneStep RT-PCR kit were used in a first-round RT-PCR, which was followed by a second-round multiplex PCR, size selection and purification. Libraries were sequenced on an Illumina HiSeq2000 using paired-end 100 bp reads. Per the authors' processing: SOAPnuke was used to process the reads, removing any read that contained adapters or uncalled bases, had a mean Phred below 15, or lacked an exact match to the constant primer or identifier. COPE v1.2.5 was used to merge high-quality paired reads. Unique nucleotide sequences were defined as clonotypes and aligned to IMGT TRB V, D and J references using MiTCR v1.1. The analysis was limited to V-J combinations with a frequency above 0.0001, which together covered 99% to 99.2% of the repertoires. A TCR clonal expansion and chaos score per V-J combination was defined as the ratio of F50 clonal expansion to chaos observed in the TCRdist matrix. Features were reduced by Welch's t-statistics and random forest to approximately 13 V-J combinations, which fed a naive Bayes classifier. The Morisita-Horn index was used to measure how similar the thyroid and blood repertoires were. In TCRdb, the public reads were trimmed at Q25 with fastp and aligned with MiXCR, with productive beta chains retained. Rows with a matching CDR3 protein are joined into one entry that keeps the most common DNA and genes. The V and J calls here are based on TCRdb, not the publication. This sample comprises almost 750,000 distinct CDR3 sequences, 40% of them detected only once. The top ten clonotypes cover 44% of the sample.

As for this clonotype: The clone's antigen remains unknown. No per-base quality is available; no much larger clone lies one base away.

Ophthalmopathy patients had moderately to severely active disease, Clinical Activity Score of at least 3, NOSPECS grade of at least 4, and disease duration under 3 months. Patients with other autoimmune diseases, uncontrolled infections, pregnancy or lactation were excluded. Clinical symptoms, serum thyroxine, TRAb, thyroid ultrasound and orbital computed tomography were used for diagnosis. Using Ficoll-Paque density gradient centrifugation, PBMCs were isolated from 8.5 to 10 ml of fresh peripheral blood. Total RNA was extracted using Trizol reagent, and RNA quality was checked on an Agilent 2100 Bioanalyzer. Input material: peripheral blood. This TCR was sampled from an adult man with Graves' ophthalmopathy.

The DNA sequence is given as TGCAGCGTTAGACAGGGGGAGCGATATGGCTACACCTTC. Its protein reads: CSVRQGERYGYTF. The rearranged segments are TRBV29-1 and TRBJ1-2, with 9 middle bases fitting TRBD1. The germline V gene supplies CDR1 SQVTM and CDR2 ANQGSEA. For this chain, trimming is 5 bases at the V end and 5 bases at the J end, and the number of junction bases without a gene match is 6. Reading from cysteine to phenylalanine, the CDR3 counts 13 amino acids. The read is trimmed to its CDR3 DNA, 39 bases read in frame from base 1.